One and the same sample provided the 25 T cell receptor beta chains below, sequenced in a study of regulatory T cells in long-lasting Graves disease (dated by TCRdb to the early 2020s). The meaning of the sample's time point label: newly diagnosed GD, antithyroid drugs for less than 3 months. RNA was extracted from PBMCs in TRIzol for both TCR sequencing and RNA sequencing. The library was built by means of multiplex PCR. The sequencer was an Illumina HiSeq 4000. iRepertoire HTBI primers and Arm-PCR amplification of CDR3 regions were used to construct TCR beta libraries. Clones were called with MiXCR by TCRdb after fastp trimmed the public reads at Q25, and only in-frame beta chains were retained. All rows with the same CDR3 protein become a single entry with the most common DNA and genes. Counted in this sample were hundreds of thousands of distinct CDR3 sequences; around an eighth of them appeared once. Roughly 10% of the sample rests with the top ten.

Another study also made use of these data, one on T cells in Graves' hyperthyroidism and ophthalmopathy.

The sequences come from peripheral blood mononuclear cells (PBMCs), collected at new diagnosis, from a patient treated with antithyroid drugs. These receptors all stem from a man younger than 45 with Graves disease. Donor details come from another sample of the same person, matched by shared clones.

Points on this clonotype: A read error is likely here: a far larger clone is one base away. Since the CDR3 does not end with the conserved phenylalanine or tryptophan, this likely comes from a read error. The V gene is TRBV7-3, the J gene TRBJ2-5; 12 bases align to TRBD2. Unmatched junction bases numbered 7, after V lost 3 bases and J lost 5 bases. This CDR3 comprises 16 residues. Per the germline V gene, CDR1 is SGHTA and CDR2 is FQGTGA. The CDR3 here is CASSFNSGLAGETQYL. DNA for the CDR3: TGTGCCAGCAGCTTTAACTCTGGACTAGCGGGGGAGACCCAGTACCTC.

This clonotype was observed many times. In nucleotides, the CDR3 is TGTGCCAGCAGCCCCAAGGACCGGACCATACGAACGCAGTATTTT. Protein sequence: CASSPKDRTIRTQYF. The chain combines TRBV13 with TRBJ2-3, with unresolved D. The CDR3 length is 15 residues. Deletions cut 5 bases from V and 9 bases from J, with 21 bases between. Germline V CDR1 and CDR2: PRHDT, FYEKMQ (reference sequence). Full variable domain (outside the CDR3, taken from reference TRBV13 and TRBJ2-3): AAGVIQSPRHLIKEKRETATLKCYPIPRHDTVYWYQQGPGQDPQFLISFYEKMQSDKGSIPDRFSAQQFSDYHSELNMSSLELGDSALYFCASSPKDRTIRTQYFGPGTRLTVL.

This clonotype turned up a few times. The chain couples TRBV5-6 to TRBJ1-6; D unresolved. Germline CDR1 is SGHDT and CDR2 is YYEEEE. The V and J ends lost 0 bases and 7 bases respectively, with 11 bases between them. The CDR3 is 15 amino acids. CDR3 sequence: CASSLGTVDNSPLHF. The CDR3 DNA sequence: TGTGCCAGCAGCTTGGGTACAGTGGACAATTCACCCCTCCACTTT.

The chain carries TRBV29-1 and TRBJ1-4, with TRBD1 matching over 8 bases. J gave up 2 bases and V 6 bases, and 5 bases lay outside the gene matches. This CDR3 region has 14 residues. Germline-derived CDR1 and CDR2 are SQVTM and ANQGSEA. CDR3 sequence reads: CSVLRTGTNEKLFF. The CDR3 nucleotides are TGCAGCGTCCTCCGGACAGGGACTAATGAAAAACTGTTTTTT.

The table lists this clonotype with many counts. This rearrangement joins TRBV7-2 to TRBJ1-1; D remains ambiguous. Germline loops: CDR1 SGHTA, CDR2 FQGNSA. The CDR3 extends over 14 amino acids. The V end was cut by 3 bases, the J end by 4 bases, with 12 bases between. The CDR3 loop reads CASSLSPMFTEAFF. The CDR3, as DNA: TGTGCCAGCAGCTTGAGCCCGATGTTCACTGAAGCTTTCTTT.

This clonotype was counted at least ten times. This chain uses TRBV2 with TRBJ2-1; 9 positions agree with TRBD2. This CDR3 comprises 14 residues. The germline gives CDR1 SNHLY, CDR2 FYNNEI. J was trimmed by 3 bases and V by 6 bases; bases with no gene match: 3. CDR3 protein: CASSVAGDYNEQFF. In DNA form, the CDR3 reads TGTGCCAGCAGCGTAGCGGGAGACTACAATGAGCAGTTCTTC.

To note about this clonotype: One end of the junction is discordant with germline, which a read error may explain. The CDR3 DNA reads as TGTGCCAGCAGTTTATCCGTAAGCAATCAGCCCCGGCATTTT. Translated: CASSLSVSNQPRHF. The chain carries TRBV28 and TRBJ1-5; no clear D gene. Germline loops: CDR1 MDHEN, CDR2 SYDVKM. CDR3 size: 14 residues.

This clonotype was counted many times. The gene calls are TRBV2 and TRBJ2-1; 11 positions match TRBD2. The junction had 13 bases not matched to a gene; V was cut back by 10 bases and J by 5 bases. Germline CDR1 is SNHLY and CDR2 is FYNNEI. The CDR3 is 16 residues long. The CDR3 DNA follows: TGTGCCACGTCAAATTCACTAGCGGGAGCGGACAATGAGCAGTTCTTC. Translated: CATSNSLAGADNEQFF.

The DNA of the CDR3 is TGTGCCAGCAGCTTAGATTGGACTAGCGGGTCCTACAATGAGCAGTTCTTC. Amino acids: CASSLDWTSGSYNEQFF. The chain couples TRBV7-2 to TRBJ2-1; 11 bases are shared with TRBD2. The V gene end was trimmed by 1 base and the J gene end by 1 base; junction bases not matched to a gene: 3. Germline V gene sequence: CDR1 SGHTA, CDR2 FQGNSA. The CDR3 is 17 residues long.

The sample holds many counts of this clonotype. J is TRBJ2-1 and V is TRBV30; D possibly corresponds to TRBD2 (6 bases). The germline V and J ends were trimmed by 1 base and 6 bases, with 16 bases remaining between them. Germline V CDR1 and CDR2: GTSNPN, SVGIG (reference sequence). The CDR3 covers 15 residues. The CDR3 nucleotides read TGTGCCTGGAGTGAAAATAACGGGAGCGGCAATGAGCAGTTCTTC. It encodes CAWSENNGSGNEQFF.

This clonotype occurred many times. This chain connects TRBV27 to TRBJ2-1; TRBD1 aligns across 10 bases. CDR1 is MNHEY, CDR2 SMNVEV, per germline (reference sequence). This CDR3 has 14 residues. V trimming: 5 bases; J trimming: 6 bases; junction bases outside the gene matches: 4. The CDR3 loop reads CASSTRDRGNEQFF. As DNA, the CDR3 is TGTGCCAGCAGTACCCGGGACAGGGGCAATGAGCAGTTCTTC.

This rearrangement joins TRBV19 to TRBJ2-3; D is possibly TRBD1 (5 bases). V lost 5 bases to trimming and J lost 6 bases, with 15 bases between them. CDR1 and CDR2 (germline): LNHDA, SQIVND (reference sequence). This CDR3 comprises 14 residues. The DNA of the CDR3 is TGTGCCAGTAGTCGACAGTTGGGCTGGGATACGCAGTATTTT. Amino acid sequence: CASSRQLGWDTQYF.

This clonotype was detected a few times. An end of the junction does not agree with germline; a read error may underlie this. This CDR3 reads CASSRGEVPNSGELFF. CDR3 sequence (DNA): TGTGCCAGTAGTAGGGGGGAGGTCCCGAACTCCGGGGAGCTGTTTTTT. V gene TRBV19 combines with J gene TRBJ2-2; D perhaps matches TRBD2 (6 bases). CDR1 is LNHDA, CDR2 SQIVND, per germline (reference sequence). The CDR3 has 16 residues.

This clonotype was detected ten times or more. The V call is TRBV27, the J call TRBJ2-7, with 10 bases fitting TRBD2. Germline V lookup: CDR1 MNHEY, CDR2 SMNVEV (reference sequence). This CDR3 is built from 15 residues. With 4 bases clipped from V and 2 bases from J, the junction kept 5 bases outside the gene matches. The CDR3 DNA sequence: TGTGCCAGCAGTTCTCCGGGACTAGCGCCCTACGAGCAGTACTTC. Amino acids: CASSSPGLAPYEQYF.

This rearrangement joins TRBV24-1 to TRBJ2-5; 8 bases agree with TRBD1. This CDR3 is built from 13 residues. Germline CDR1 KGHDR, CDR2 SFDVKD. V lost 9 bases, J lost 5 bases, and 7 bases stayed unmatched. The CDR3 sequence is CATGDRSDETQYF. The CDR3 nucleotides are TGTGCCACCGGGGACAGGTCTGACGAGACCCAGTACTTC.

This clonotype was found many times. The chain joins TRBV5-1 to TRBJ2-1, with 8 bases lining up with TRBD1. V lost 2 bases and J lost 6; bases outside the gene matches: 7. This CDR3 has 15 residues. Germline lookup yields CDR1 SGHRS and CDR2 YFSETQ. The CDR3 here is CASSLSGGGGNEQFF. The CDR3 nucleotides read TGCGCCAGCAGCTTATCAGGGGGCGGCGGCAATGAGCAGTTCTTC.

The J gene is TRBJ2-6, the V gene TRBV5-6; D possibly corresponds to TRBD1 (5 bases). This CDR3 region has 17 residues. Between the trimmed V and J ends, which lost 2 bases and 1 base, there was a span of 13 bases. The germline gives CDR1 SGHDT, CDR2 YYEEEE. CDR3 coding DNA: TGTGCCAGCAGCTTTCCAGGGTTACGGTCTGGGGCCAACGTCCTGACTTTC. Translating gives CASSFPGLRSGANVLTF.

This clonotype was seen ten or more times. The V call is TRBV20-1, the J call TRBJ2-7, with 11 bases matching TRBD2. This CDR3 contains 15 residues. CDR1 is DFQATT, CDR2 SNEGSKA, per germline (reference sequence). V gave up 6 bases and J gave up 1 base; unmatched junction bases: 8. The CDR3 sequence: CSAFPGTSGSYEQYF. The CDR3 coding sequence is TGCAGTGCGTTTCCCGGGACTAGCGGATCCTACGAGCAGTACTTC.

This clonotype has at least ten counts. This sequence joins TRBV2 and TRBJ2-5, with 8 nucleotides matching TRBD2. The CDR3 length is 17 residues. V trimming: 1 base; J trimming: 0 bases; junction bases outside the gene matches: 7. Germline loops: CDR1 SNHLY, CDR2 FYNNEI. This CDR3 reads CASSEGQGGRHQETQYF. For the CDR3, the DNA is TGTGCCAGCAGTGAAGGGCAGGGCGGGAGGCACCAAGAGACCCAGTACTTC. The variable domain in full, with the rest retrieved from reference TRBV2 and TRBJ2-5, is EPEVTQTPSHQVTQMGQEVILRCVPISNHLYFYWYRQILGQKVEFLVSFYNNEISEKSEIFDDQFSVERPDGSNFTLKIRSTKLEDSAMYFCASSEGQGGRHQETQYFGPGTRLLVL.

The rearrangement joins TRBV19 to TRBJ2-3; D is possibly TRBD1 (6 bases). V was trimmed by 7 bases and J by 2 bases, leaving 13 bases between them. Germline V gene sequence: CDR1 LNHDA, CDR2 SQIVND (reference sequence). The CDR3 has 14 amino acids. As DNA, the CDR3 is TGTGCCAGTACCCAGGGGTTTCCCACAGATACGCAGTATTTT. Amino acid sequence: CASTQGFPTDTQYF. The variable domain in full, with the rest retrieved from reference TRBV19 and TRBJ2-3, is DGGITQSPKYLFRKEGQNVTLSCEQNLNHDAMYWYRQDPGQGLRLIYYSQIVNDFQKGDIAEGYSVSREKKESFPLTVTSAQKNPTAFYLCASTQGFPTDTQYFGPGTRLTVL.

This clonotype occurred many times. This chain uses TRBV5-1 with TRBJ2-7; the D gene is possibly TRBD1 (5 bases). CDR3 length: 14 amino acids. Germline lookup yields CDR1 SGHRS and CDR2 YFSETQ. V was trimmed by 7 bases and J by 2 bases, leaving 16 bases between them. The CDR3 bases are TGCGCCAGCGCCCAGGGAACAGCGACCTACGAGCAGTACTTC. Translating it yields CASAQGTATYEQYF.

This clonotype was seen only a few times. This sequence joins TRBV6-1 and TRBJ1-5; 7 bases agree with TRBD1. Germline trimming cut 4 bases from V and 5 bases from J; bases unmatched to any gene: 8. Germline assignment: CDR1 MNHNS and CDR2 SASEGT. This CDR3 is 15 amino acids long. The CDR3 reads CASSVYRGSYQPQHF. In nucleotides, the CDR3 is TGTGCCAGCAGTGTCTACAGGGGCTCTTATCAGCCCCAGCATTTT.

Concerning this clonotype itself: A much larger clone differs by one base, so this may be a read error. The chain links TRBV6-2 or TRBV6-3 to TRBJ2-1, with 7 bases matching TRBD1. CDR1 and CDR2 from the germline V gene are MNHEY and SVGEGT. Trimming at V came to 5 bases and at J to 5 bases, leaving 12 bases not matched to a gene. This CDR3 is 16 amino acids long. The CDR3 here is CASSEGGLRVHNEQFF. CDR3 coding DNA: TGTGCCAGCAGTGAAGGGGGCCTGAGAGTGCACAATGAGCAGTTCTTC.

About this clonotype itself: The likely explanation is a read error, given a far larger clone one base away. The genes are TRBV2 and TRBJ2-7; 14 positions match TRBD2. The end of the DNA fits TRBJ2-3 better, so the J call may be wrong. The germline gives CDR1 SNHLY, CDR2 FYNNEI. This CDR3 spans 15 amino acids. The DNA for the CDR3 is TGTGCCAGCAGTTCGGGACTAGCGGGAGAAAGTACGCAGTATTTT. The encoded protein is CASSSGLAGESTQYF.

This clonotype was picked up many times. The chain joins TRBV24-1 to TRBJ2-1, with D uncertain. V was shortened by 1 base and J by 5 bases, with 14 bases between the two germline ends. This CDR3 spans 16 amino acids. In germline, CDR1 is KGHDR, CDR2 SFDVKD. CDR3 nucleotides: TGTGCCACCAGTGATTTTAATAGGCCAGCACACAATGAGCAGTTCTTC. Its translation: CATSDFNRPAHNEQFF.